A selection of T cell receptor beta chains follows, all from one sample in a study of T cell repertoires in aging, cancer and after chemotherapy. Each CDR3 protein is one row after TCRdb ran MiXCR on the multiplex PCR reads. The sample holds over 1,000 distinct CDR3 sequences, roughly 26% seen once. Sequencing used blood. The receptor set was obtained from a human donor with a solid tumor. CDR3s leave out the opening cysteine and the closing phenylalanine or tryptophan. The order of the fields is V gene, J gene, clone size, CDR3 length, CDR3 protein. Expanded clones are given a class, and other clones once, few, many or no size at all.

TRBV11-1	TRBJ2-7	large	10	ASSKVPAEQY
TRBV5-1	TRBJ2-3	.	14	ASSLVGQYPTDTQY
TRBV19	TRBJ1-6	medium-sized	10	ASSMIGTPLH
TRBV12-3/TRBV12-4	TRBJ2-5	.	17	ASSLGTYGIAGSQETQY
TRBV6-5	TRBJ2-7	large	14	ASTPSGQGSVLEQY
TRBV5-4	TRBJ2-5	medium-sized	13	ASSTRSLKAETQY
TRBV19	TRBJ2-1	few	16	ASSIGWFPSGNYNEQF
TRBV5-5	TRBJ2-7	medium-sized	13	ASSVRDRVDYEQY
TRBV6-1	TRBJ1-4	.	14	ASSYPRQATNEKLF
TRBV6-2/TRBV6-3	TRBJ1-5	.	15	ASSYSHGADSNQPQH
TRBV18	TRBJ1-2	medium-sized	13	ASSRDSLYNYGYT
TRBV24-1	TRBJ1-2	.	14	ATSEDRGIYVYGYT
TRBV19	TRBJ1-2	.	18	ASLSRPWDRVKPGFYGYT
TRBV21-1	TRBJ2-7	.	12	ASSTRVPSYEQY
TRBV7-2	TRBJ1-5	.	14	ASSLVGTTGNQPQH
TRBV6-1	TRBJ1-4	few	12	ASSEFRGWEKLF
TRBV6-5	TRBJ2-6	.	20	ASSARPGRVKREKSGANVLT
TRBV4-3	TRBJ1-2	few	12	ASSQGRPSGGYT
TRBV19	TRBJ1-1	.	11	ASSGQSNTEAF
TRBV6-4	TRBJ2-1	large	13	ASSDSLDSYNEQF
TRBV6-5	TRBJ2-7	medium-sized	17	ASPPIPGLAGVTGYEQY
TRBV30	TRBJ2-1	large	11	AWSVRRDNEQF
TRBV6-1	TRBJ2-5	few	17	ASSPVPGLAGVLQETQY
TRBV10-1	TRBJ2-3	once	14	ASSESILQGADTQY
TRBV6-6	TRBJ2-2	medium-sized	14	ASIPMGQADTGELF
TRBV20-1	TRBJ2-1	few	13	SVGLAGGGYMEQF
TRBV4-3	TRBJ1-2	.	13	ASSTAETGGGGYT
TRBV5-1	TRBJ1-2	.	15	ASSFGTQKIQGSGYT
TRBV12-3/TRBV12-4	TRBJ1-1	few	11	ASRDRGGTEAF
TRBV11-3	TRBJ1-6	large	13	ASSSRTGGNSPLH
TRBV7-2	TRBJ1-1	few	13	ASSPTGTANTEAF
TRBV7-2	TRBJ2-3	.	13	ASSLAGLATDTQY
TRBV19	TRBJ1-1	few	13	ASSPLGDRNTEAF
TRBV6-1	TRBJ1-2	large	12	ASTIDGDPVIYT
TRBV2	TRBJ2-2	.	14	ASSRTGLDRTGELF
TRBV6-5	TRBJ2-1	large	15	ASSGPRLAGVGNEQF